Below, 8 T cell receptor beta chains from the same sample are listed, as sequenced in a study of Graves' ophthalmopathy and Graves' hyperthyroidism. TCR beta CDR3 regions were amplified from RNA transcripts. HTBI-primed RT-PCR formed the first round, and a multiplex PCR formed the second. MiXCR, run by TCRdb on the multiplex PCR reads, gives a single entry per CDR3 protein. The data hold 450,000 or so distinct CDR3 sequences, with 13% to 15% observed a single time. What was sequenced was blood. These TCRs come from a woman aged 25 to 39 with Graves' ophthalmopathy.

This clonotype appeared many times. This sequence joins TRBV30 and TRBJ1-1; tentative D call: TRBD1 (5 bases). CDR1 and CDR2 (germline): GTSNPN, SVGIG (reference sequence). Between the trimmed V and J ends, which lost 0 bases and 4 bases, there was a span of 12 bases. The CDR3 sequence is 14 residues long. The CDR3 region is CAWSVRQGITEAFF. The CDR3 coding sequence is TGTGCCTGGAGTGTAAGGCAGGGCATCACTGAAGCTTTCTTT.

Ten or more counts support this clonotype. The chain employs TRBV6-2 or TRBV6-3 and TRBJ2-5, with unresolved D. The germline V gene encodes CDR1 MNHEY and CDR2 SVGEGT. Trimming pared 2 bases from V and 3 bases from J, leaving 16 bases between. This CDR3 has 16 amino acids. CDR3 protein: CASSYALRADKETQYF. CDR3 nucleotides: TGTGCCAGCAGTTACGCTTTACGGGCCGACAAAGAGACCCAGTACTTC.

The chain has TRBV18 and TRBJ2-4, with unresolved D. This CDR3 has 13 residues. The V gene's germline CDR1 is KGHSH and CDR2 LQKENI. Between the trimmed V and J ends, which lost 2 bases and 7 bases, there was a span of 9 bases. In DNA, the CDR3 is TGTGCCAGCTCACCATCTAGAAATAACATTCAGTACTTC. This gives the protein CASSPSRNNIQYF.

This clonotype showed up many times. This sequence joins TRBV24-1 and TRBJ2-7; possibly TRBD1 for D (6 bases). Trimming left V 4 bases short and J 7 bases short, with 19 bases between. The germline V gene has CDR1 KGHDR and CDR2 SFDVKD. The CDR3 totals 15 residues. DNA for the CDR3: TGTGCCACCAGTGAGCCAAACAGGGAGAGAGGGGAGCAGTACTTC. Amino acids: CATSEPNRERGEQYF.

This clonotype showed up many times. As DNA, the CDR3 is TGTGCCTGGAGTCGGGGAGGTGGGGCCAACGTCCTGACTTTC. Translation: CAWSRGGGANVLTF. This chain joins TRBV30 and TRBJ2-6; D possibly corresponds to TRBD2 (6 bases). The CDR3 runs 14 residues. Trimming pared 2 bases from V and 3 bases from J, leaving 8 bases between. The germline gives CDR1 GTSNPN, CDR2 SVGIG (reference sequence).

This clonotype appeared a few times. The chain couples TRBV27 to TRBJ1-2, with 7 nucleotides matching TRBD1. Germline trimming cut 0 bases from V and 3 bases from J; bases unmatched to any gene: 4. Germline lookup yields CDR1 MNHEY and CDR2 SMNVEV (reference sequence). This CDR3 is 15 amino acids long. CDR3 protein: CASSLSGTVHYGYTF. For the CDR3, the DNA is TGTGCCAGCAGTTTATCGGGGACAGTGCACTATGGCTACACCTTC.

This clonotype was picked up many times. The V gene is TRBV7-2, the J gene TRBJ1-2, with unresolved D. Germline V lookup: CDR1 SGHTA, CDR2 FQGNSA. This CDR3 is 13 amino acids long. Trimming stripped 0 bases from V and 6 bases from J, with 8 bases between. As DNA, the CDR3 is TGTGCCAGCAGCTTAGCGTGGACCGATGGCTACACCTTC. Translating gives CASSLAWTDGYTF. The full variable domain, in which reference TRBV7-2 and TRBJ1-2 provide the parts outside the CDR3, is GAGVSQSPSNKVTEKGKDVELRCDPISGHTALYWYRQSLGQGLEFLIYFQGNSAPDKSGLPSDRFSAERTGGSVSTLTIQRTQQEDSAVYLCASSLAWTDGYTFGSGTRLTVV.

The table lists this clonotype with many counts. This chain joins TRBV19 and TRBJ2-2; D not certain. Germline lookup yields CDR1 LNHDA and CDR2 SQIVND (reference sequence). V lost 4 bases and J lost 7, with 19 bases in between. There are 16 residues in the CDR3. The CDR3 DNA reads TGTGCCAGTAGTACCAACTTTCTTGGAGACGGCGGGGAGCTGTTTTTT. This gives the protein CASSTNFLGDGGELFF.